The source of this T cell receptor (beta chain) is a study of OX40 agonist ivuxolimab in advanced cancers. Overall study findings and caveats: Among T cells, CD8+ cells averaged more expanded clones than CD4+ cells. The 0.1-3.0 mg/kg partial responders had among the lowest clonal expansion.

Patients were excluded for autoimmune disease history or systemic immunosuppression. Samples of blood were obtained at baseline, on cycle 4 day 1, and on cycle 7 day 1. CDR1 and CDR2 from the germline V gene are MDHEN and SYDVKM. The V end lost 7 bases, the J end lost 5 bases, and 17 bases lay between the germline ends. This CDR3 has 15 residues. As regards this clone: What it recognizes is unknown.

Some clones are missing from TCRdb's copy, which holds only in-frame ones; the method was immunoSEQ multiplex PCR. The table includes tens of thousands of clones, around 84% detected once. The receptor comes from an adult with an advanced solid tumor such as melanoma, head and neck, liver or kidney cancer. The rearrangement links TRBV28 to TRBJ2-2; D is unresolved. Sample: CD4+ or CD8+ T cells sorted from blood, taken in a trial of the OX40 agonist ivuxolimab. In DNA, the CDR3 is TGTGCCAGCAATGGGTGGAAGGTACCTACCGGGGAGCTGTTTTTT. It encodes CASNGWKVPTGELFF. Using reference TRBV28 and TRBJ2-2 for the parts outside the CDR3, the full variable domain is DVKVTQSSRYLVKRTGEKVFLECVQDMDHENMFWYRQDPGLGLRLIYFSYDVKMKEKGDIPEGYSVSREKKERFSLILESASTNQTSMYLCASNGWKVPTGELFFGEGSRLTVL.